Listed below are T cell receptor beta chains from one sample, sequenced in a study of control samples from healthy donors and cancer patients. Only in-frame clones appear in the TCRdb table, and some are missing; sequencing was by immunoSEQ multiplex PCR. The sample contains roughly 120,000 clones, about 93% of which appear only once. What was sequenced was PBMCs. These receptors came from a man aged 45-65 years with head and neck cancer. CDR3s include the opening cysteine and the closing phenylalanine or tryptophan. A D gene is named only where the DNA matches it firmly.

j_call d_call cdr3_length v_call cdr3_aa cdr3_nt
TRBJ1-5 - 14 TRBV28 CASSLLVGGRAQHF TGTGCCAGCAGTTTGTTGGTCGGGGGCAGGGCCCAGCATTTT
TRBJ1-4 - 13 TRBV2 CASLKQGDEKLFF TGTGCCAGCTTGAAACAGGGTGATGAAAAACTGTTTTTT
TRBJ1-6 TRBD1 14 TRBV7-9 CASSTGTGGAPLHF TGTGCCAGCAGCACCGGGACAGGGGGAGCACCCCTCCACTTT
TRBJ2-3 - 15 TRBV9 CASSVISSWGDTQYF TGTGCCAGCAGCGTAATATCCAGCTGGGGAGATACGCAGTATTTT
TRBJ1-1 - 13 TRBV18 CASSPGQNTEAFF TGTGCCAGCTCACCCGGACAGAACACTGAAGCTTTCTTT
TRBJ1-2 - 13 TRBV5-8 CASSYPATYGYTF TGTGCCAGCTCATACCCGGCTACCTATGGCTACACCTTC
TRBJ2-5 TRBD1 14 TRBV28 CASSLYYRGKTQYF TGTGCCAGCAGTTTATATTACAGGGGGAAGACCCAGTACTTC
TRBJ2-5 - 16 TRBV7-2 CASSPSGGAWVETQYF TGTGCCAGCAGCCCGTCAGGGGGGGCATGGGTGGAGACCCAGTACTTC
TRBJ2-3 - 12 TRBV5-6 CASTHPLDTQYF TGTGCCAGCACCCACCCCCTAGATACGCAGTATTTT
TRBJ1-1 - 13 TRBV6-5 CASSYAENTEAFF TGTGCCAGCAGTTATGCGGAAAACACTGAAGCTTTCTTT